The source of this T cell receptor beta chain is a study of cytotoxic CD8 clonotypes in ibrutinib-treated CLL. Study-wide results and caveats: Rising at ibrutinib response, clonality subsequently fell back toward baseline at progression.

Researchers set a sequencing depth target of 1 in 200,000 to 1 in 1 million T cells. Produced via immunoSEQ multiplex PCR; TCRdb's table is partial and in-frame only. The sample lists 250,000 to 350,000 clones, around 69% seen once, with about 5.3% in the top ten. As concerns this clone: Its antigen is currently unknown.

The germline gives CDR1 SGHAT, CDR2 FQNNGV. CDR3 size: 19 residues. V was shortened by 0 bases and J by 5 bases, with 26 bases between the two germline ends. The sample here was PBMCs, taken at disease progression, from a patient treated with ibrutinib. This receptor was obtained from a human donor with chronic lymphocytic leukemia. V gene TRBV11-2 combines with J gene TRBJ2-7; D possibly corresponds to TRBD1 (6 bases). The CDR3, as DNA: TGTGCCAGCAGCTTAGACCCCCGGCCGAGACAGGTACCCCTCCACGAGCAGTACTTC. It encodes CASSLDPRPRQVPLHEQYF.